The 2 T cell receptor beta chains in this list originate from one sample, sequenced in a study of identical twins (dated by TCRdb to 2015 to 2016). The receptor library was made with 5' RACE. Sequencing instrument: Illumina HiSeq 2000. TCRdb trimmed public reads at Q25 via fastp, called clones via MiXCR and kept in-frame beta chains. Identical CDR3 proteins give one entry, which carries the most common genes and DNA. In all, the sample holds approximately 590,000 distinct CDR3 sequences, and more than 9% of those were seen once. Roughly 3% of the sample is taken by the ten largest. These sequences were also reported in another study, on yellow fever vaccine responses in identical twins.

The specimen was PBMCs. The source of these receptors is a woman between 18 and 29 years old in good health.

The rearrangement links TRBV20-1 to TRBJ2-3, with D unclear. This CDR3 has 12 residues. CDR1 is DFQATT, CDR2 SNEGSKA, per germline (reference sequence). The germline V and J ends were trimmed by 1 base and 5 bases, with 7 bases remaining between them. The CDR3 nucleotides are TGCAGTGCTAGAGGAGGTGTAGATACGCAGTATTTT. Encoded protein: CSARGGVDTQYF.

Many counts were recorded for this clonotype. The gene calls are TRBV20-1 and TRBJ2-1; 11 nucleotides match TRBD2. J gave up 4 bases and V 5 bases, and 13 bases lay outside the gene matches. The CDR3 is made up of 17 amino acids. Germline values: CDR1 DFQATT, CDR2 SNEGSKA (reference sequence). For the CDR3, the DNA is TGCAGTGCTGGATCTTCTAGCGGGAGGTACATGTACAATGAGCAGTTCTTC. Its protein is CSAGSSSGRYMYNEQFF.